The 27 T cell receptor beta chains in this list originate from one sample, sequenced in a study of T cell repertoires in cytomegalovirus infection. MiXCR, applied by TCRdb to the reads, yields one record per CDR3 protein. In the table there are 450,000 to 600,000 distinct CDR3 sequences, 11% of which are singletons. Sequenced input: PBMCs. The receptors come from a human donor in good health (CMV status not recorded). Some clones in this sample may be carry-over from other donors' samples.

There are a few counts of this clonotype. The chain is built from TRBV2 and TRBJ1-5; 7 bases line up with TRBD1. CDR1 is SNHLY and CDR2 is FYNNEI in the germline V gene. Trimming took 4 bases from V and 0 from J; bases not matched to a gene: 15. This CDR3 comprises 19 residues. The CDR3, as DNA: TGTGCCAGCAGTGGCCCTTGGGACAGTGGAACCTATAGCAATCAGCCCCAGCATTTT. Amino acids: CASSGPWDSGTYSNQPQHF.

The V call is TRBV5-6, the J call TRBJ2-3, with 9 bases matching TRBD2. The ends lost 3 bases at V and 6 bases at J; junction bases unmatched: 14. The CDR3 spans 17 residues. Germline lookup yields CDR1 SGHDT and CDR2 YYEEEE. CDR3 loop: CASSWDSGSAPFDTQYF. The CDR3 DNA is TGTGCCAGCAGCTGGGATAGCGGGAGCGCCCCATTTGATACGCAGTATTTT.

This clonotype was counted between two and nine times. The genes are TRBV20-1 and TRBJ2-4, with TRBD1 identical over 8 bases. The CDR3 length is 16 residues. V lost 3 bases to trimming and J lost 8 bases; unmatched junction nucleotides: 15. The germline V gene encodes CDR1 DFQATT and CDR2 SNEGSKA (reference sequence). The CDR3 here is CSASPLVGQGRDIQYF. In DNA, the CDR3 is TGCAGTGCTAGTCCCCTCGTCGGACAGGGTCGTGACATTCAGTACTTC.

In its sample, this clonotype was seen many times. This chain joins TRBV10-3 and TRBJ2-1; D is ambiguous. The CDR3 sequence is 15 residues long. The ends were cut back, 3 bases at V and 8 bases at J, with 17 bases in the middle. The V gene's germline CDR1 is ENHRY and CDR2 SYGVKD. The CDR3 reads CAISDSSDAKDEQFF. In DNA form, the CDR3 reads TGTGCCATCAGTGATTCGAGTGATGCAAAAGATGAGCAGTTCTTC.

The V and J genes are TRBV5-1 and TRBJ2-2, with D perhaps matching TRBD2 (6 bases). The CDR3 covers 16 residues. Germline V gene lookup returns CDR1 SGHRS and CDR2 YFSETQ. V was shortened by 0 bases and J by 6 bases, with 15 bases between the two germline ends. CDR3 protein: CASSLGQQPGAGELFF. CDR3 bases: TGCGCCAGCAGCTTGGGGCAGCAACCGGGGGCCGGGGAGCTGTTTTTT.

This clonotype was detected only a few times. This chain links TRBV20-1 with TRBJ2-7; no clear D gene. The CDR3 is 14 amino acids. V was cut by 0 bases and J by 3 bases, with 12 bases left in between. The germline gives CDR1 DFQATT, CDR2 SNEGSKA (reference sequence). As DNA, the CDR3 is TGCAGTGCTAGAGACCGCCGGATCATCTACGAGCAGTACTTC. Translation: CSARDRRIIYEQYF.

At least ten counts were recorded for this clonotype. This sequence joins TRBV12-3 or TRBV12-4 and TRBJ1-4; perhaps TRBD1 as D (5 bases). The CDR3 covers 14 residues. Trimming cost V 3 bases and J 7 bases, with 12 bases left between them. The CDR3 loop is CASSLGGAGEKLFF. The CDR3 region has the DNA TGTGCCAGCAGTTTGGGAGGGGCGGGTGAAAAACTGTTTTTT.

This clonotype was seen repeatedly, ten times or more. The J gene is TRBJ2-7, the V gene TRBV20-1; no clear D gene. The germline gives CDR1 DFQATT, CDR2 SNEGSKA (reference sequence). The CDR3 is 12 residues long. The CDR3 coding sequence is TGCAGCGCCCCCGGCAGGCTGTACGAGCAGTACTTC. Its protein product is CSAPGRLYEQYF.

The sample holds many counts of this clonotype. The J gene is TRBJ2-3, the V gene TRBV11-2; either TRBD1 or TRBD2 may supply D (5 bases each). This CDR3 has 14 amino acids. Germline V gene sequence: CDR1 SGHAT, CDR2 FQNNGV. Trimming removed 2 bases from V and 6 bases from J, with 12 bases in between. CDR3 DNA sequence: TGTGCCAGCAGCTTAATGAGAGGGGTCGATACGCAGTATTTT. Residues: CASSLMRGVDTQYF.

The sample holds many counts of this clonotype. The chain employs TRBV20-1 and TRBJ2-7, with 11 bases that match TRBD2. The V gene end was trimmed by 4 bases and the J gene end by 6 bases; junction bases not matched to a gene: 11. Per germline, CDR1 DFQATT and CDR2 SNEGSKA (reference sequence). There are 15 residues in the CDR3. CDR3 bases: TGCAGTGCTACCGGCGGAGGGCTAGCGGGAGGCGAGCAGTACTTC. Its translation: CSATGGGLAGGEQYF.

This clonotype was found many times. The chain links TRBV6-2 or TRBV6-3 to TRBJ1-1, with D hard to call. Germline values: CDR1 MNHEY, CDR2 SVGEGT. This CDR3 region has 14 residues. V lost 2 bases and J 5 bases, leaving 12 bases between the germline ends. The CDR3 sequence: CASSYPQPRTEAFF. The CDR3 DNA reads TGTGCCAGCAGTTACCCGCAGCCGAGGACTGAAGCTTTCTTT.

Remarks on this clonotype: A much bigger clone sits one base away, suggesting this may be a read error. The CDR3 DNA is TGCACTGCCCCGATAAAGGAGCAGACCCAGTACTTC. This gives the protein CTAPIKEQTQYF. The chain has TRBV20-1 and TRBJ2-5; D is unclear. The CDR3 contains 12 residues. CDR1 is DFQATT, CDR2 SNEGSKA, per germline (reference sequence).

This clonotype showed up many times. This chain joins TRBV7-8 and TRBJ1-4; D remains ambiguous. The CDR3 is 14 residues long. CDR1 is SGHVS and CDR2 is FQNEAQ in the germline V gene. Trimming cost V 5 bases and J 0 bases, with 7 bases left between them. CDR3 sequence: CASSQTTTNEKLFF. CDR3 nucleotide sequence: TGTGCCAGCAGCCAGACCACAACTAATGAAAAACTGTTTTTT.

This clonotype came up many times. The V gene is TRBV11-1, the J gene TRBJ2-2; 10 bases map to TRBD1. Germline V gene sequence: CDR1 SGHAT, CDR2 FQDESV (reference sequence). The J segment lost 5 bases and the V segment lost 4 bases, leaving 1 base of the junction unmatched. There are 14 residues in the CDR3. The CDR3 nucleotides are TGTGCCAGCAGCTGGACAGGGGGAACCGGGGAGCTGTTTTTT. It encodes CASSWTGGTGELFF.

This clonotype has just a few counts. This rearrangement joins TRBV7-9 to TRBJ2-3, with a weak D call TRBD2 (6 bases). This CDR3 comprises 13 residues. The germline V gene has CDR1 SEHNR and CDR2 FQNEAQ (reference sequence). The V and J ends lost 5 bases and 6 bases respectively, with 12 bases between them. The CDR3 coding sequence is TGTGCCAGCAGCACCCCGGCGGGGGATACGCAGTATTTT. It yields the protein CASSTPAGDTQYF.

This clonotype was counted a few times. The chain employs TRBV5-4 and TRBJ1-6; D remains ambiguous. With 1 base removed from V and 3 bases from J, the gap between germline ends came to 5 bases. This CDR3 is 14 amino acids long. Germline loops: CDR1 SGHNT, CDR2 YYREEE (reference sequence). The CDR3 DNA reads TGTGCCAGCAGCTTGTGGAACTATAATTCACCCCTCCACTTT. It specifies CASSLWNYNSPLHF.

In its sample, this clonotype was seen a few times. This rearrangement joins TRBV18 to TRBJ2-7; 8 nucleotides match TRBD1. The CDR3 runs 13 residues. Trimming cost V 3 bases and J 5 bases; bases outside gene matches: 3. The germline gives CDR1 KGHSH, CDR2 LQKENI. CDR3 loop: CASSPDRVHEQYF. The CDR3 DNA reads TGTGCCAGCTCACCGGACAGGGTCCACGAGCAGTACTTC.

The genes are TRBV19 and TRBJ2-7, with D perhaps TRBD1 or TRBD2 (5 bases each). The CDR3 runs 16 residues. Germline V gene data show CDR1 as LNHDA and CDR2 as SQIVND (reference sequence). V lost 4 bases and J lost 1, with 17 bases in between. This CDR3 reads CASSTYSGTQSYEQYF. DNA for the CDR3: TGTGCCAGTAGTACCTATTCCGGGACCCAGTCCTACGAGCAGTACTTC.

The CDR3 loop is CASSLSRDYYEQYF. The DNA for the CDR3 is TGTGCCAGCAGCTTATCCAGGGATTACTACGAGCAGTACTTC. The chain carries TRBV7-9 and TRBJ2-7, with D tentatively TRBD1 (5 bases). Per germline, CDR1 SEHNR and CDR2 FQNEAQ (reference sequence). The CDR3 length is 14 residues. The V gene lost 2 bases and the J gene lost 3 bases, with 11 bases spanning the gap. Using reference TRBV7-9 and TRBJ2-7 for the parts outside the CDR3, the full variable domain is DTGVSQNPRHKITKRGQNVTFRCDPISEHNRLYWYRQTLGQGPEFLTYFQNEAQLEKSRLLSDRFSAERPKGSFSTLEIQRTEQGDSAMYLCASSLSRDYYEQYFGPGTRLTVT.

Many counts were recorded for this clonotype. The chain is built from TRBV2 and TRBJ2-1; 7 bases are shared with TRBD2. CDR3 size: 14 residues. Germline CDR1 SNHLY, CDR2 FYNNEI. The V gene end was trimmed by 6 bases and the J gene end by 8 bases; junction bases not matched to a gene: 10. The CDR3 sequence: CASRVRGGYDEQFF. The CDR3 coding sequence is TGTGCCAGCAGGGTGAGGGGAGGGTACGATGAGCAGTTCTTC. Full variable domain (remainder filled in from reference TRBV2 and TRBJ2-1): EPEVTQTPSHQVTQMGQEVILRCVPISNHLYFYWYRQILGQKVEFLVSFYNNEISEKSEIFDDQFSVERPDGSNFTLKIRSTKLEDSAMYFCASRVRGGYDEQFFGPGTRLTVL.

This chain links TRBV29-1 with TRBJ1-1; tentative D call: TRBD1 (5 bases). Germline V CDR1 and CDR2: SQVTM, ANQGSEA. With 2 bases removed from V and 2 bases from J, the gap between germline ends came to 15 bases. This CDR3 has 15 amino acids. CDR3 in amino acids: CSVERLTVVNTEAFF. CDR3 in DNA: TGCAGCGTTGAAAGGTTGACAGTCGTAAACACTGAAGCTTTCTTT.

The chain couples TRBV4-1 to TRBJ1-1; D gene ambiguous. The germline V and J ends were trimmed by 0 bases and 1 base, with 9 bases remaining between them. The germline CDR1 and CDR2 sequences are MGHRA and YSYEKL. The length of the CDR3 is 15 residues. CDR3 amino acids: CASSQDLNRNTEAFF. The CDR3 DNA is TGCGCCAGCAGCCAAGATCTTAACAGGAACACTGAAGCTTTCTTT.

This clonotype occurred a few times. The rearrangement uses TRBV24-1 and TRBJ2-7, with TRBD2 matching 13 bases. The length of the CDR3 is 16 residues. The germline V gene has CDR1 KGHDR and CDR2 SFDVKD. V lost 3 bases, J lost 7 bases, and 8 bases stayed unmatched. Written as DNA, the CDR3 is TGTGCCACCAGTGATCCGAAAGGACTAGCGGGAGATGAGCAGTACTTC. The encoded protein is CATSDPKGLAGDEQYF.

This clonotype appeared many times. This sequence joins TRBV24-1 and TRBJ2-3; 8 positions agree with TRBD1. Germline V gene lookup returns CDR1 KGHDR and CDR2 SFDVKD. The CDR3 loop spans 17 amino acids. Trimming at V came to 3 bases and at J to 3 bases, leaving 10 bases not matched to a gene. The CDR3 loop is CATSDQGQGLRTDTQYF. The CDR3 nucleotides read TGTGCCACCAGTGATCAAGGACAGGGTTTAAGGACAGATACGCAGTATTTT.

This clonotype was seen a few times. J is TRBJ2-3 and V is TRBV6-1; D may match TRBD1 or TRBD2 (8 bases each). This CDR3 has 18 amino acids. Germline V gene sequence: CDR1 MNHNS, CDR2 SASEGT. V gave up 6 bases and J gave up 3 bases, with 25 bases separating them. CDR3 DNA: TGTGCCAGCAGAAGGACAGGGAGAAGCGGGAGACTTACAGATACGCAGTATTTT. Translated, it gives CASRRTGRSGRLTDTQYF.

This clonotype was seen a few times. The DNA for the CDR3 is TGTGCCAGCAACGCCGTGACAGGGTTATCCTACGAGCAGTACTTC. It translates to CASNAVTGLSYEQYF. This chain connects TRBV28 to TRBJ2-7, with 7 bases lining up with TRBD1. This CDR3 has 15 amino acids. V lost 7 bases, J lost 1 base, and 10 bases stayed unmatched. Germline CDR1 is MDHEN and CDR2 is SYDVKM.

With regard to this clonotype: Possible read error: a much larger clone is one base away. This chain uses TRBV6-1 with TRBJ1-1; D ambiguous. Germline-derived CDR1 and CDR2 are MNHNS and SASEGT. CDR3 length equals 11 residues. CDR3 sequence: CASDGNTVAFF. The CDR3 region has the DNA TGTGCCAGTGACGGGAACACTGTAGCTTTCTTT.